A single sample is the source of the 10 T cell receptor beta chains below, sequenced in a study of cytomegalovirus exposure and HLA in healthy donors. This PCR relied on a set of 60 Vbeta primers and 13 Jbeta primers. Measured with immunoSEQ multiplex PCR; TCRdb has only the in-frame clones, and not every one. Of about 160,000 clones in the sample, about 77% are singletons; the top ten hold about 1.3%. The sequenced sample was PBMCs. These receptors all come from a man younger than 40 in good health and CMV-seronegative.

The rearrangement joins TRBV30 to TRBJ2-7; no clear D gene. V lost 5 bases and J 5 bases, leaving 13 bases between the germline ends. This CDR3 region has 12 residues. In germline, CDR1 is GTSNPN, CDR2 SVGIG (reference sequence). The CDR3 coding sequence is TGTGCCTGGGATAGCTCCCCCGACGAGCAGTACTTC. Protein: CAWDSSPDEQYF.

The chain combines TRBV4-3 with TRBJ2-7, with a tentative D call TRBD2 (6 bases). V lost 0 bases and J lost 7, with 13 bases in between. CDR1 is LGHNA, CDR2 YSLEER, per germline. CDR3 size: 14 residues. As DNA, the CDR3 is TGCGCCAGCAGCCAAGATCCGTGGGCGGGGGAGCAGTACTTC. Translation gives CASSQDPWAGEQYF.

The rearrangement joins TRBV5-6 to TRBJ2-7; no reliable D call. V was shortened by 7 bases and J by 3 bases, with 11 bases between the two germline ends. There are 12 residues in the CDR3. In germline, CDR1 is SGHDT, CDR2 YYEEEE. The CDR3 spells CASSESSYEQYF. The CDR3 nucleotides are TGTGCCAGCTCTGAGAGTAGCTACGAGCAGTACTTC. The full variable domain, completed using reference TRBV5-6 and TRBJ2-7, is DAGVTQSPTHLIKTRGQQVTLRCSPKSGHDTVSWYQQALGQGPQFIFQYYEEEERQRGNFPDRFSGHQFPNYSSELNVNALLLGDSALYLCASSESSYEQYFGPGTRLTVT.

The rearrangement links TRBV25-1 to TRBJ2-7, with D unresolved. The germline V gene has CDR1 MGHDK and CDR2 SYGVNS. Trimming cost V 0 bases and J 1 base, with 13 bases left between them. CDR3 size: 16 residues. The CDR3 sequence is CASSEYYGQESYEQYF. CDR3 coding DNA: TGTGCCAGCAGTGAATACTACGGCCAGGAATCCTACGAGCAGTACTTC.

The chain is built from TRBV27 and TRBJ2-7; D is perhaps TRBD2 (5 bases). Germline lookup yields CDR1 MNHEY and CDR2 SMNVEV (reference sequence). The CDR3 is 14 residues long. V gave up 3 bases and J gave up 9 bases, with 18 bases separating them. The DNA for the CDR3 is TGTGCCAGCAGTTTTGGGCTAGCCAGCGACGGGCAGTACTTC. Its protein product is CASSFGLASDGQYF.

This clone was recorded once. The chain recombines TRBV6-5 with TRBJ1-6, with D uncertain. This CDR3 is 14 amino acids long. V lost 6 bases, J lost 0 bases, and 6 bases lay in between. Germline V gene sequence: CDR1 MNHEY, CDR2 SVGAGI. The CDR3 DNA reads as TGTGCCAGCAGGCGAAGCTCCTATAATTCACCCCTCCACTTT. It encodes CASRRSSYNSPLHF.

The V gene is TRBV7-2, the J gene TRBJ1-1; 8 bases are a match to TRBD1. Germline CDR1 and CDR2: SGHTA and FQGNSA. The CDR3 is 14 amino acids. Trimming removed 2 bases from V and 4 bases from J; junction bases left unmatched: 3. The CDR3 loop is CASSLRQGTTEAFF. The CDR3 coding sequence is TGTGCCAGCAGCTTAAGACAGGGGACCACTGAAGCTTTCTTT.

This chain links TRBV30 with TRBJ2-7, with 9 positions matching TRBD1. Germline assignment: CDR1 GTSNPN and CDR2 SVGIG (reference sequence). With 1 base clipped from V and 3 bases from J, the junction kept 4 bases outside the gene matches. The CDR3 sequence is 14 residues long. The CDR3 sequence: CAWSATGGSYEQYF. CDR3 DNA: TGTGCCTGGAGTGCGACAGGGGGTAGCTACGAGCAGTACTTC.

The chain links TRBV19 to TRBJ1-4; perhaps TRBD1 as D (5 bases). Germline V gene data show CDR1 as LNHDA and CDR2 as SQIVND (reference sequence). V was clipped by 2 bases and J by 4 bases, with 11 bases between them. The CDR3 spans 15 residues. The DNA for the CDR3 is TGTGCCAGTAGTATACAAGGGGCCTATAATGAAAAACTGTTTTTT. Residues: CASSIQGAYNEKLFF.

On this clone: Other DNA sequences of this sample code for an identical CDR3. The chain employs TRBV5-6 and TRBJ1-6; TRBD1 matches at 11 bases. The CDR3 loop spans 14 amino acids. V was pared by 4 bases and J by 13 bases, with 7 bases of the junction left unmatched. Germline CDR1 reads SGHDT; CDR2 reads YYEEEE. Here the CDR3 DNA reads TGTGCCAGCAGCCAGGGACAGGGGGGTACGCCCCTCCACTTT. It is translated as CASSQGQGGTPLHF.